This entry lists 22 T cell receptor beta chains sequenced from one sample in a study of cytomegalovirus exposure and HLA in healthy donors listed by TCRdb under 2017. The method behind the library was the immunoSEQ multiplex PCR assay. A mixture of 60 forward primers for TCR Vbeta segments and 13 reverse primers for TCR Jbeta segments was used in the multiplex PCR. TCRdb's version of the immuneACCESS table is confined to in-frame rearrangements and falls short of the full clone set. An unresolved V gene accounts for under half of the shortfall where checked; the remainder is of unknown origin. The sample table shows about 120,000 clones, and around three quarters are seen once. In total, the top ten clones hold approximately 5.5% of the sample. Sequencing input: PBMCs. The receptors were gathered from a man in his late teens or twenties in good health and CMV-seropositive.

The rearrangement links TRBV5-5 to TRBJ2-7; 9 bases are a match to TRBD1. CDR3 size: 15 residues. J lost 3 bases, V lost 1 base, and 5 bases had no gene match. From germline, CDR1 is SGHKS and CDR2 YYEKEE (reference sequence). The chain's CDR3 is CASSLLGQGYYEQYF. The CDR3 DNA reads as TGTGCCAGCAGCTTGTTGGGACAGGGATACTACGAGCAGTACTTC.

This clone turned up a few times. J is TRBJ1-4 and V is TRBV7-9; a weak D match, TRBD1 (5 bases). The germline V and J ends were trimmed by 5 bases and 10 bases, with 20 bases remaining between them. This CDR3 has 15 residues. Germline CDR1 is SEHNR and CDR2 is FQNEAQ (reference sequence). This CDR3 reads CASSPRTGVRGKLFF. In nucleotides, the CDR3 is TGTGCCAGCAGCCCCCGGACGGGTGTTAGGGGAAAACTGTTTTTT.

The chain carries TRBV9 and TRBJ1-2; D is perhaps TRBD1 (6 bases). Trimming left V 1 base short and J 2 bases short, with 6 bases between. Per germline, CDR1 SGDLS and CDR2 YYNGEE. CDR3 length: 13 amino acids. The CDR3 nucleotides are TGTGCCAGCAGCGTAACAGGGAACTATGGCTACACCTTC. Protein sequence: CASSVTGNYGYTF.

The chain links TRBV5-1 to TRBJ2-3; 7 nucleotides match TRBD2. CDR1 is SGHRS and CDR2 is YFSETQ in the germline V gene. This CDR3 has 12 amino acids. V dropped 3 bases and J dropped 5; count of bases not matched to a gene: 0. The CDR3 region has the DNA TGCGCCAGCAGCTCGGGGGGAGATACGCAGTATTTT. This sequence encodes CASSSGGDTQYF. The entire variable domain, with the rest obtained from reference TRBV5-1 and TRBJ2-3, is as follows: KAGVTQTPRYLIKTRGQQVTLSCSPISGHRSVSWYQQTPGQGLQFLFEYFSETQRNKGNFPGRFSGRQFSNSRSEMNVSTLELGDSALYLCASSSGGDTQYFGPGTRLTVL.

With regard to this clone: One end of the junction does not line up with germline, which may come from a read error. This rearrangement joins TRBV7-7 to TRBJ2-5; 7 bases match TRBD1. This CDR3 spans 15 amino acids. The V gene's germline CDR1 is SSHAT and CDR2 FNYEAQ (reference sequence). The DNA of the CDR3 is TGTGCTAGCAGCTTAGGGGGCCGACTGGGAGAGACCCAGTACTTC. Residues: CASSLGGRLGETQYF. Variable domain in full (rest from reference TRBV7-7 and TRBJ2-5): GAGVSQSPRYKVTKRGQDVTLRCDPISSHATLYWYQQALGQGPEFLTYFNYEAQPDKSGLPSDRFSAERPEGSISTLTIQRTEQRDSAMYRCASSLGGRLGETQYFGPGTRLLVL.

This clone has more than one count but fewer than ten. V is TRBV5-1 and J is TRBJ1-1, with 8 positions matching TRBD1. Germline-derived CDR1 and CDR2 are SGHRS and YFSETQ. This CDR3 has 13 amino acids. The V segment lost 3 bases and the J segment 7 bases; nucleotides outside the gene matches: 5. The chain's CDR3 is CASSSTGAGEAFF. DNA for the CDR3: TGCGCCAGCAGCTCGACAGGGGCCGGTGAAGCTTTCTTT.

The gene calls are TRBV14 and TRBJ1-2; 7 positions agree with TRBD1. V shed 5 bases and J 4 bases; nucleotides not matched to a gene: 4. The CDR3 is 13 residues long. Germline loops: CDR1 SGHDN, CDR2 FVKESK. The chain's CDR3 is CASSLNRGYGYTF. The CDR3 DNA sequence: TGTGCCAGCAGCTTGAACAGGGGCTATGGCTACACCTTC.

V gene TRBV11-1 combines with J gene TRBJ2-7; TRBD2 might be the D (6 bases). The CDR3 has 15 residues. Germline V lookup: CDR1 SGHAT, CDR2 FQDESV (reference sequence). Trimming shortened V by 2 bases and J by 4 bases, and 15 bases separated the two germline ends. The CDR3 DNA reads as TGTGCCAGCAGCTTACTTGGGACTCGTGCATACGAGCAGTACTTC. This codes for CASSLLGTRAYEQYF.

V and J are TRBV5-1 and TRBJ2-1, with D possibly matching TRBD2 (5 bases). Germline lookup yields CDR1 SGHRS and CDR2 YFSETQ. Trimming removed 3 bases at V and 6 bases at J, with 13 bases between. CDR3 length: 14 amino acids. The CDR3 here is CASSSSGRVNEQFF. Written as DNA, the CDR3 is TGCGCCAGCAGCTCCTCGGGAAGGGTCAATGAGCAGTTCTTC. The full variable domain, completed using reference TRBV5-1 and TRBJ2-1, is KAGVTQTPRYLIKTRGQQVTLSCSPISGHRSVSWYQQTPGQGLQFLFEYFSETQRNKGNFPGRFSGRQFSNSRSEMNVSTLELGDSALYLCASSSSGRVNEQFFGPGTRLTVL.

CDR3 nucleotide sequence: TGTGCCAGCAGCCCCTTAGACCCGGGACTACGGTCTTTCTTT. Its protein product is CASSPLDPGLRSFF. The chain combines TRBV14 with TRBJ1-1, with D possibly TRBD1 on 5 matching bases. This CDR3 spans 14 amino acids. V lost 4 bases and J 12 bases, leaving 21 bases between the germline ends. Germline V gene sequence: CDR1 SGHDN, CDR2 FVKESK.

CDR3 loop: CASSLWSGGRTNEKLFF. The CDR3, as DNA: TGTGCCAGCAGTTTATGGAGCGGGGGGCGAACTAATGAAAAACTGTTTTTT. The rearrangement joins TRBV27 to TRBJ1-4; D perhaps matches TRBD1 (6 bases). In germline, CDR1 is MNHEY, CDR2 SMNVEV (reference sequence). Trimming took off 1 base at V and 1 base at J, with 13 bases between the two ends. The CDR3 is 17 residues long.

The gene calls are TRBV5-8 and TRBJ2-4; D is perhaps TRBD1 (7 bases). Germline values: CDR1 SGHTS, CDR2 YDEGEE. The CDR3 has 16 amino acids. V was clipped by 0 bases and J by 8 bases, with 18 bases between them. CDR3 sequence: CASSLGSQGGVDIQYF. CDR3 bases: TGTGCCAGCAGCTTGGGTTCGCAGGGGGGTGTGGACATTCAGTACTTC. Drawing the rest from reference TRBV5-8 and TRBJ2-4, the complete variable domain is EAGVTQSPTHLIKTRGQQATLRCSPISGHTSVYWYQQALGLGLQFLLWYDEGEERNRGNFPPRFSGRQFPNYSSELNVNALELEDSALYLCASSLGSQGGVDIQYFGAGTRLSVL.

This clone was detected only a few times. In DNA, the CDR3 is TGTGCCAGCAGCCAACGGACAGGGGGGGATGAAAAACTGTTTTTT. It yields the protein CASSQRTGGDEKLFF. The rearrangement links TRBV11-2 to TRBJ1-4; TRBD1 aligns across 10 bases. The CDR3 loop spans 15 amino acids. V was clipped by 5 bases and J by 6 bases; unmatched bases: 6. Germline-derived CDR1 and CDR2 are SGHAT and FQNNGV.

This chain joins TRBV28 and TRBJ2-7; perhaps TRBD2 as D (5 bases). This CDR3 has 13 amino acids. In germline, CDR1 is MDHEN, CDR2 SYDVKM. V was shortened by 5 bases and J by 6 bases, with 14 bases between the two germline ends. In nucleotides, the CDR3 is TGTGCCAGCAGTCCCGATGGACTCCCCGAGCAGTACTTC. As protein: CASSPDGLPEQYF.

The chain links TRBV5-8 to TRBJ2-3, with TRBD1 matching 8 bases. Germline CDR1 reads SGHTS; CDR2 reads YDEGEE. Germline trimming cut 2 bases from V and 9 bases from J; bases unmatched to any gene: 2. The length of the CDR3 is 12 residues. DNA of the CDR3: TGTGCCAGCAGCTTTGGACAGGGAACGCAGTATTTT. Its translation is CASSFGQGTQYF. The complete variable domain, with remaining parts taken from reference TRBV5-8 and TRBJ2-3, reads EAGVTQSPTHLIKTRGQQATLRCSPISGHTSVYWYQQALGLGLQFLLWYDEGEERNRGNFPPRFSGRQFPNYSSELNVNALELEDSALYLCASSFGQGTQYFGPGTRLTVL.

The V and J genes are TRBV11-1 and TRBJ2-1; 12 bases are shared with TRBD2. CDR3 length: 18 amino acids. The V gene's germline CDR1 is SGHAT and CDR2 FQDESV (reference sequence). The trim removed 5 bases at V and 0 bases at J, leaving 8 bases unmatched. CDR3 in amino acids: CASSLWTSGVSSYNEQFF. In DNA, the CDR3 is TGTGCCAGCAGCCTATGGACTAGCGGGGTTAGCTCCTACAATGAGCAGTTCTTC. Full variable domain (missing parts from reference TRBV11-1 and TRBJ2-1): EAEVAQSPRYKITEKSQAVAFWCDPISGHATLYWYRQILGQGPELLVQFQDESVVDDSQLPKDRFSAERLKGVDSTLKIQPAELGDSAMYLCASSLWTSGVSSYNEQFFGPGTRLTVL.

The chain joins TRBV5-1 to TRBJ1-6; D unresolved. CDR1 SGHRS and CDR2 YFSETQ come from the germline V gene. The V gene lost 4 bases and the J gene lost 8 bases, with 16 bases spanning the gap. The CDR3 extends over 15 amino acids. The DNA for the CDR3 is TGCGCCAGCAGCGTGAACCCAGGCCCCGATTCACCCCTCCACTTT. This translates into CASSVNPGPDSPLHF.

The chain employs TRBV7-8 and TRBJ1-2; the D gene is possibly TRBD1 (6 bases). Germline loops: CDR1 SGHVS, CDR2 FQNEAQ. The CDR3 is 13 amino acids. Trimming removed 1 base from V and 3 bases from J, with 6 bases in between. CDR3 sequence: CASSLGTDYGYTF. CDR3 in DNA: TGTGCCAGCAGCTTAGGGACAGACTATGGCTACACCTTC.

The V call is TRBV6-5, the J call TRBJ1-3; 9 bases match TRBD1. V gave up 5 bases and J gave up 3 bases; unmatched junction bases: 2. CDR1 MNHEY and CDR2 SVGAGI come from the germline V gene. The CDR3 has 14 residues. Here the CDR3 DNA reads TGTGCCAGCAGTCAGACAGGGGGTGGAAACACCATATATTTT. Its protein is CASSQTGGGNTIYF.

The genes are TRBV5-4 and TRBJ2-1; 7 nucleotides match TRBD1. The CDR3 has 13 residues. Trimming at V came to 3 bases and at J to 4 bases, leaving 1 base not matched to a gene. The germline V gene has CDR1 SGHNT and CDR2 YYREEE (reference sequence). CDR3 bases: TGTGCCAGCAGCTCACAGGGGTACAATGAGCAGTTCTTC. Translated, it gives CASSSQGYNEQFF.

This clone was seen only once. The chain is built from TRBV7-9 and TRBJ2-3; unclear D gene. The V gene lost 3 bases and the J gene lost 5 bases, with 9 bases spanning the gap. The CDR3 consists of 13 residues. Germline CDR1 SEHNR, CDR2 FQNEAQ (reference sequence). Here the CDR3 reads CASSFNPGDTQYF. In nucleotides, the CDR3 is TGTGCCAGCAGCTTCAATCCGGGAGATACGCAGTATTTT.

CDR3 DNA sequence: TGTGCCGGAACGCAGGGGAACACTGAAGCTTTCTTT. Protein product: CAGTQGNTEAFF. The chain carries TRBV6-1 and TRBJ1-1; possibly TRBD1 for D (5 bases). V lost 11 bases and J lost 1, with 11 bases in between. The CDR3 has 12 residues. Germline V gene data show CDR1 as MNHNS and CDR2 as SASEGT.